Below are 23 T cell receptor beta chains sequenced from a single sample in a study of T cells after yellow fever vaccination. TCRdb independently ran MiXCR on the 5' RACE reads; one entry per CDR3 protein. Of about 160,000 distinct CDR3 sequences in the sample, about 7% were seen once. Sequencing was performed on CD4+ T cells sorted from PBMCs, taken 5 days after the first yellow fever vaccination. The receptors stem from a man between 18 and 29 years old who received the YFV17D yellow fever vaccine.

This clonotype was picked up a small number of times. The rearrangement links TRBV5-1 to TRBJ2-5; no clear D. Trimming left V 4 bases short and J 4 bases short, with 8 bases between. This CDR3 is 12 amino acids long. Germline loops: CDR1 SGHRS, CDR2 YFSETQ. CDR3 DNA: TGCGCCAGCAGCCACAACGGAGAGACCCAGTACTTC. It translates to CASSHNGETQYF.

This clonotype was observed many times. The chain joins TRBV6-4 to TRBJ2-7, with unresolved D. Germline assignment: CDR1 MRHNA and CDR2 SNTAGT. The CDR3 covers 18 residues. V was trimmed by 5 bases and J by 3 bases, leaving 26 bases between them. Here the CDR3 reads CASSTIGREAQALYEQYF. CDR3 DNA sequence: TGTGCCAGCAGTACCATCGGACGAGAAGCTCAGGCCCTCTACGAGCAGTACTTC.

This clonotype occurred many times. The chain combines TRBV5-5 with TRBJ1-1, with 11 bases fitting TRBD1. This CDR3 region has 14 residues. Germline-derived CDR1 and CDR2 are SGHKS and YYEKEE (reference sequence). V trimming: 4 bases; J trimming: 5 bases; junction bases outside the gene matches: 4. The CDR3 reads CASSRDRGFTEAFF. The CDR3 coding sequence is TGTGCCAGCAGCCGGGACAGGGGGTTTACTGAAGCTTTCTTT.

This chain uses TRBV30 with TRBJ2-3; 10 bases are a match to TRBD2. The germline CDR1 and CDR2 sequences are GTSNPN and SVGIG (reference sequence). The CDR3 extends over 18 amino acids. J lost 0 bases, V lost 1 base, and 10 bases had no gene match. The CDR3 sequence is CAWSDPLGLAESTDTQYF. CDR3 nucleotides: TGTGCCTGGAGTGACCCACTCGGACTAGCGGAGAGCACAGATACGCAGTATTTT.

This clonotype has a handful of counts. This chain joins TRBV7-9 and TRBJ1-2; unclear D gene. The CDR3 has 12 amino acids. Between the trimmed V and J ends, which lost 8 bases and 0 bases, there was a span of 7 bases. Per the germline V gene, CDR1 is SEHNR and CDR2 is FQNEAQ (reference sequence). The DNA of the CDR3 is TGTGCCAGCGCCGATGCTAACTATGGCTACACCTTC. Translation gives CASADANYGYTF.

This clonotype has ten or more counts. The rearrangement links TRBV9 to TRBJ2-3; unclear D gene. Germline CDR1 SGDLS, CDR2 YYNGEE. The V end lost 1 base, the J end lost 3 bases, and 9 bases lay between the germline ends. The CDR3 has 14 amino acids. The CDR3 is CASSVQVSTDTQYF. The CDR3 coding sequence is TGTGCCAGCAGCGTACAGGTTTCAACAGATACGCAGTATTTT. The full variable domain, completed using reference TRBV9 and TRBJ2-3, is DSGVTQTPKHLITATGQRVTLRCSPRSGDLSVYWYQQSLDQGLQFLIQYYNGEERAKGNILERFSAQQFPDLHSELNLSSLELGDSALYFCASSVQVSTDTQYFGPGTRLTVL.

In this sample, this clonotype turned up a few times. V gene TRBV3-1 combines with J gene TRBJ1-2; 9 bases are shared with TRBD1. The junction had 4 bases not matched to a gene; V was cut back by 3 bases and J by 2 bases. The CDR3 has 15 residues. The germline CDR1 and CDR2 sequences are LGHDT and YNNKEL (reference sequence). CDR3 DNA: TGTGCCAGCAGCCAGGGGACAGGGCCGAACTATGGCTACACCTTC. This encodes CASSQGTGPNYGYTF. Full variable domain (missing parts from reference TRBV3-1 and TRBJ1-2): DTAVSQTPKYLVTQMGNDKSIKCEQNLGHDTMYWYKQDSKKFLKIMFSYNNKELIINETVPNRFSPKSPDKAHLNLHINSLELGDSAVYFCASSQGTGPNYGYTFGSGTRLTVV.

This clonotype was detected a few times. The V call is TRBV5-1, the J call TRBJ2-2; TRBD1 aligns across 9 bases. In germline, CDR1 is SGHRS, CDR2 YFSETQ. The J segment lost 7 bases and the V segment lost 4 bases, leaving 11 bases of the junction unmatched. The CDR3 extends over 16 amino acids. The CDR3 region has the DNA TGCGCCAGCAGCCCGCCGGGACAGGGAGCCAGCGGGGAGCTGTTTTTT. Its translation: CASSPPGQGASGELFF.

This clonotype came up a few times. The rearrangement links TRBV5-6 to TRBJ2-3, with a possible D match to TRBD2 (7 bases). V lost 4 bases and J lost 13, with 19 bases in between. The CDR3 is 13 residues long. From germline, CDR1 is SGHDT and CDR2 YYEEEE. In DNA, the CDR3 is TGTGCCAGCAGCCCCCGGGATACAGGGAGGGAGTATTTT. Protein: CASSPRDTGREYF.

There are many counts of this clonotype. The chain recombines TRBV5-1 with TRBJ1-6; D unresolved. Germline V gene sequence: CDR1 SGHRS, CDR2 YFSETQ. Trimming shortened V by 4 bases and J by 8 bases, and 13 bases separated the two germline ends. This CDR3 contains 14 residues. The CDR3 protein is CASSPDKPDSPLHF. CDR3 nucleotide sequence: TGCGCCAGCAGCCCAGACAAGCCGGATTCACCCCTCCACTTT. The full variable domain, completed using reference TRBV5-1 and TRBJ1-6, is KAGVTQTPRYLIKTRGQQVTLSCSPISGHRSVSWYQQTPGQGLQFLFEYFSETQRNKGNFPGRFSGRQFSNSRSEMNVSTLELGDSALYLCASSPDKPDSPLHFGNGTRLTVT.

This clonotype has a count of ten or more. This sequence joins TRBV18 and TRBJ1-1; D unresolved. Trimming shortened V by 2 bases and J by 5 bases, and 9 bases separated the two germline ends. CDR1 KGHSH and CDR2 LQKENI come from the germline V gene. The CDR3 consists of 13 residues. The DNA for the CDR3 is TGTGCCAGCTCACCAGAGATTGCGACTGAAGCTTTCTTT. Protein product: CASSPEIATEAFF.

In its sample, this clonotype was seen many times. The CDR3 nucleotides read TGTGCCAGCAGCCAAGATTTCGGGACAGGGTCATTGGATGAGCAGTTCTTC. This translates into CASSQDFGTGSLDEQFF. The V call is TRBV14, the J call TRBJ2-1; TRBD1 agrees at 9 bases. Germline lookup yields CDR1 SGHDN and CDR2 FVKESK. Trimming at V came to 0 bases and at J to 8 bases, leaving 11 bases not matched to a gene. This CDR3 has 17 residues.

This clonotype came up many times. The chain joins TRBV6-1 to TRBJ2-7; TRBD1 matches at 7 bases. V lost 6 bases, J lost 2 bases, and 7 bases stayed unmatched. CDR1 and CDR2 from the germline V gene are MNHNS and SASEGT. This CDR3 has 14 amino acids. CDR3 amino acids: CASRNTQGAYEQYF. In DNA, the CDR3 is TGTGCCAGCAGGAACACTCAGGGGGCCTACGAGCAGTACTTC.

Turning to this clonotype: A much larger clone sits a single nucleotide away, making a read error possible. The gene calls are TRBV5-1 and TRBJ2-5; 7 bases map to TRBD2. Germline values: CDR1 SGHRS, CDR2 YFSETQ. CDR3 length: 14 residues. The CDR3, as DNA: TGCGCTTCGGCAGGGAGGGATGGCCATGAGACCCAGTACTTC. Translation: CASAGRDGHETQYF.

This sequence joins TRBV7-2 and TRBJ2-1, with 8 bases aligning to TRBD1. V was pared by 3 bases and J by 12 bases, with 4 bases of the junction left unmatched. Germline V gene sequence: CDR1 SGHTA, CDR2 FQGNSA. The CDR3 covers 12 residues. The CDR3 DNA follows: TGTGCCAGCAGCTTTTACGGACAGGGGCAGTTCTTC. Amino acid sequence: CASSFYGQGQFF.

As to this clonotype: Being one base from a much bigger clone, this may be a read error. V is TRBV2 and J is TRBJ1-4, with D perhaps matching TRBD1 (6 bases). Trimming cost V 3 bases and J 4 bases, with 12 bases left between them. Germline-derived CDR1 and CDR2 are SNHLY and FYNNEI. The CDR3 covers 15 residues. CDR3 residues: CASSDPQQGNEKLFF. CDR3 DNA sequence: TGTGCCAGCAGTGACCCCCAACAGGGTAATGAAAAACTGTTTTTT.

This clonotype was observed at least ten times. CDR3 DNA sequence: TGTGCCAGCAGCCAAGAGTTCACTTACAATGAGCAGTTCTTC. Translated, it gives CASSQEFTYNEQFF. The genes are TRBV4-2 and TRBJ2-1; D gene unclear. The CDR3 contains 14 residues. Germline lookup yields CDR1 LGHNA and CDR2 YNFKEQ. V was clipped by 0 bases and J by 4 bases, with 7 bases between them.

This clonotype was seen many times. The gene calls are TRBV7-2 and TRBJ2-5, with 7 bases that match TRBD2. Per germline, CDR1 SGHTA and CDR2 FQGNSA. V was pared by 5 bases and J by 4 bases, with 4 bases of the junction left unmatched. The CDR3 is made up of 13 amino acids. In nucleotides, the CDR3 is TGTGCCAGCAGCGGGGGGGGTACAGAGACCCAGTACTTC. Amino acids: CASSGGGTETQYF. Using reference TRBV7-2 and TRBJ2-5 for the parts outside the CDR3, the full variable domain is GAGVSQSPSNKVTEKGKDVELRCDPISGHTALYWYRQSLGQGLEFLIYFQGNSAPDKSGLPSDRFSAERTGGSVSTLTIQRTQQEDSAVYLCASSGGGTETQYFGPGTRLLVL.

On this clonotype: This sequence may be a read error, since a much larger clone differs from it by one base. This chain uses TRBV20-1 with TRBJ1-1; D remains unclear. Per the germline V gene, CDR1 is DFQATT and CDR2 is SNEGSKA (reference sequence). With 7 bases removed from V and 2 bases from J, the gap between germline ends came to 11 bases. This CDR3 is built from 12 residues. The CDR3 reads CSDSPINTEAFF. The CDR3 bases are TGCAGTGATAGCCCTATTAACACTGAAGCTTTCTTT.

The J gene is TRBJ1-5, the V gene TRBV7-2; no clear D gene. The CDR3 runs to 14 residues. Deletions cut 5 bases from V and 1 base from J, with 9 bases between. Germline assignment: CDR1 SGHTA and CDR2 FQGNSA. The CDR3 DNA reads TGTGCCAGCAGCCAGTGTTTCAGCAATCAGCCCCAGCATTTT. Translation gives CASSQCFSNQPQHF.

This clonotype has ten or more counts. This sequence joins TRBV7-9 and TRBJ1-6, with TRBD1 identical over 7 bases. Unmatched junction bases numbered 9, after V lost 5 bases and J lost 11 bases. This CDR3 is 14 amino acids long. The V gene's germline CDR1 is SEHNR and CDR2 FQNEAQ (reference sequence). The CDR3 region has the DNA TGTGCCAGCAGCCAGGGGGTGGGATACCCACCCCTCCACTTT. It is translated as CASSQGVGYPPLHF.

This clonotype came up many times. J is TRBJ2-7 and V is TRBV7-9; D is undetermined. Germline V gene data show CDR1 as SEHNR and CDR2 as FQNEAQ (reference sequence). There are 13 residues in the CDR3. V shed 2 bases and J shed 3 bases, with 8 bases lying between them. The CDR3 protein is CASSLSQNYEQYV. For the CDR3, the DNA is TGTGCCAGCAGCTTATCACAGAACTACGAGCAGTACGTC.

The chain uses TRBV12-3 or TRBV12-4 and TRBJ2-3, with 12 bases identical to TRBD2. Germline trimming cut 7 bases from V and 6 bases from J; bases unmatched to any gene: 8. The CDR3 contains 15 residues. In DNA, the CDR3 is TGTGCCAGCACCGCTAGCGGGGGGGCCTTGGATACGCAGTATTTT. Its translation is CASTASGGALDTQYF.